These 10 T cell receptor beta chains share one sample of origin, sequenced in a study of CD8+ T cells in alopecia areata. Treatment here: oral pan-JAK inhibitor, 5-10 mg twice daily. In each case, RNA was isolated and then reverse transcribed into cDNA as the sequencing template. Sequencing used immunoSEQ multiplex PCR; TCRdb keeps in-frame clones, though not all of them. The data contain about 120,000 clones, approximately 57% of them singletons. The source material was CD4+ T cells sorted from blood, sampled at week 4, from a patient treated with tofacitinib. The source is a human donor with alopecia areata.

This chain uses TRBV7-2 with TRBJ2-7, with D tentatively TRBD2 (5 bases). Per the germline V gene, CDR1 is SGHTA and CDR2 is FQGNSA. This CDR3 comprises 12 residues. The germline V and J ends were trimmed by 4 bases and 6 bases, with 10 bases remaining between them. The CDR3 DNA follows: TGTGCCAGCAGCTCGAGACGGGGCGAGCAGTACTTC. It codes for CASSSRRGEQYF.

The CDR3 DNA follows: TGTGCCACCAGCAGAGAGAAGGAGGGACTGAGGGGCTACACCTTC. This gives the protein CATSREKEGLRGYTF. The chain uses TRBV15 and TRBJ1-2; D possibly corresponds to TRBD1 (5 bases). There are 15 residues in the CDR3. From germline, CDR1 is LNHNV and CDR2 YYDKDF (reference sequence). Trimming cost V 0 bases and J 8 bases, with 16 bases left between them.

J is TRBJ2-6 and V is TRBV6-6; 9 positions agree with TRBD1. V lost 7 bases and J lost 6; bases outside the gene matches: 10. CDR3 size: 16 residues. Germline CDR1 and CDR2: MNHNY and SVGAGI (reference sequence). CDR3 coding DNA: TGTGCCAGCACCATTCACCGGACAGGGGAGGCCAACGTCCTGACTTTC. Its protein product is CASTIHRTGEANVLTF.

This clone has a handful of counts. This CDR3 reads CASKSSSGGRHQPQHF. CDR3 sequence (DNA): TGTGCCAGCAAATCGTCCTCAGGGGGACGTCATCAGCCCCAGCATTTT. V and J are TRBV28 and TRBJ1-5; 7 bases are shared with TRBD1. V lost 7 bases, J lost 5 bases, and 14 bases stayed unmatched. Looked up from germline, CDR1 is MDHEN and CDR2 is SYDVKM. This CDR3 has 16 residues. Supplemented by reference TRBV28 and TRBJ1-5, the full variable domain reads DVKVTQSSRYLVKRTGEKVFLECVQDMDHENMFWYRQDPGLGLRLIYFSYDVKMKEKGDIPEGYSVSREKKERFSLILESASTNQTSMYLCASKSSSGGRHQPQHFGDGTRLSIL.

The chain is built from TRBV5-1 and TRBJ2-2; TRBD2 matches 12 bases. The CDR3 spans 19 residues. Looked up from germline, CDR1 is SGHRS and CDR2 is YFSETQ. Trimming at V came to 4 bases and at J to 0 bases, leaving 10 bases not matched to a gene. CDR3 nucleotide sequence: TGCGCCAGCAGCAAATCGGGACTAGCGGGTTCACCGAACACCGGGGAGCTGTTTTTT. This gives the protein CASSKSGLAGSPNTGELFF.

The sample holds one count of this clone. The chain carries TRBV25-1 and TRBJ2-7; 9 bases fit TRBD1. The CDR3 is 15 amino acids. Losses at the gene ends were 0 bases for V and 9 bases for J; bases not matched to a gene: 9. Germline V gene data show CDR1 as MGHDK and CDR2 as SYGVNS. CDR3 sequence (DNA): TGTGCCAGCAGTGAATATCCGGGACAGGGTCTACGGCAGTACTTC. Protein: CASSEYPGQGLRQYF.

The V and J genes are TRBV5-1 and TRBJ1-6; D ambiguous. Germline V gene data show CDR1 as SGHRS and CDR2 as YFSETQ. Trimming shortened V by 1 base and J by 5 bases, and 10 bases separated the two germline ends. CDR3 size: 15 residues. The CDR3 DNA reads as TGCGCCAGCAGCTTGAATATGATTAATAATTCACCCCTCCACTTT. It codes for CASSLNMINNSPLHF. Combining the CDR3 with reference TRBV5-1 and TRBJ1-6 gives the whole variable domain KAGVTQTPRYLIKTRGQQVTLSCSPISGHRSVSWYQQTPGQGLQFLFEYFSETQRNKGNFPGRFSGRQFSNSRSEMNVSTLELGDSALYLCASSLNMINNSPLHFGNGTRLTVT.

The V and J genes are TRBV7-9 and TRBJ2-1, with D uncertain. The ends were cut back, 5 bases at V and 2 bases at J, with 16 bases in the middle. The CDR3 runs 16 residues. Germline loops: CDR1 SEHNR, CDR2 FQNEAQ (reference sequence). The CDR3 nucleotides are TGTGCCAGCAGCCCCGTCGTGGAATGGACCTACAATGAGCAGTTCTTC. It is translated as CASSPVVEWTYNEQFF.

This clone has just one count. The J gene is TRBJ2-4, the V gene TRBV5-1, with 9 bases matching TRBD1. The CDR3 covers 14 residues. From germline, CDR1 is SGHRS and CDR2 YFSETQ. V shed 3 bases, J shed 8 bases, and the junction held 6 bases outside the gene matches. CDR3 sequence reads: CASSSGTGLDIQYF. For the CDR3, the DNA is TGCGCCAGCAGCTCAGGGACAGGGTTGGACATTCAGTACTTC. The full variable domain, in which reference TRBV5-1 and TRBJ2-4 provide the parts outside the CDR3, is KAGVTQTPRYLIKTRGQQVTLSCSPISGHRSVSWYQQTPGQGLQFLFEYFSETQRNKGNFPGRFSGRQFSNSRSEMNVSTLELGDSALYLCASSSGTGLDIQYFGAGTRLSVL.

The V and J genes are TRBV29-1 and TRBJ1-1; no definite D call. Per the germline V gene, CDR1 is SQVTM and CDR2 is ANQGSEA. This CDR3 comprises 11 residues. V was trimmed by 7 bases and J by 5 bases, leaving 11 bases between them. The CDR3 DNA reads TGCAGCGCCAACAGTCTTACTGAAGCTTTCTTT. This encodes CSANSLTEAFF. The entire variable domain, with the rest obtained from reference TRBV29-1 and TRBJ1-1, is as follows: SAVISQKPSRDICQRGTSLTIQCQVDSQVTMMFWYRQQPGQSLTLIATANQGSEATYESGFVIDKFPISRPNLTFSTLTVSNMSPEDSSIYLCSANSLTEAFFGQGTRLTVV.